This TCR beta chain was documented in a study of shared clonotypes between healthy human individuals (dated by TCRdb to about 2020). Regarding the study in general: The cohort comprised a couple of women and three men aged 18 to 49 years. For each donor, three plates each were used for CD4 naive and CD4 memory, two plates were used for CD8 naive, and one plate was used for CD8 memory. Each donor's leukapheresis produced roughly between roughly 0.9 and 8.9 billion PBMCs. To estimate repertoire size and how much clonotypes are shared between individuals, the study performed deep sequencing of blood TCR repertoires from five healthy adults. Libraries were prepared and TCR repertoires were sequenced by different laboratories using diverse techniques, in order to increase sequencing depth and limit assay-specific biases. Beyond this particular receptor, the publication reports: Incomplete sequencing was indicated by rarefaction of sorted-subset datasets, despite the large sequencing depth. The genetic and exposure-history diversity represented was limited by the small number of donors. Pairwise subsampling indicated that sequencing depth was expected to affect the degree of clonotype sharing among donors. When a handful of donors were compared, the shared fraction of clonotypes was roughly 4.8% for naive CD4, 3.5% to 4% for naive CD8, 2% to 2.5% for memory CD4, and around 0.4% for memory CD8. Naive subsets generally had larger estimated clonotype richness than memory subsets did. Compared with non-shared clonotypes, the clonotypes found in all four sorted-subset donors had higher generation probabilities. Sampling was limited to blood, and TCR repertoires in tissue likely differ from TCR repertoires in blood.

The donors were healthy, HIV-negative adults with no recently reported acute infections or vaccinations. All donors were Caucasian adults living in Nashville, Tennessee, USA. CD4+ T cells were enriched by magnetic negative selection, after which naive cells were positively selected on CD45RA and the negative fraction was taken as the memory subset. Blood was obtained by leukapheresis, after which PBMCs were separated by Ficoll-Histopaque density gradient centrifugation and cryopreserved in liquid nitrogen vapor phase. Analytical flow cytometry was used to check the purity and quantity of every magnetically sorted T cell population. Genomic DNA was isolated from each sorted fraction and quantified by UV absorbance on a Nanodrop 2000c. Counted from cysteine to phenylalanine, this CDR3 has 15 amino acids. The read is trimmed to its CDR3 DNA, 45 bases read in frame from base 1. From the germline V gene, CDR1 is MDHEN and CDR2 is SYDVKM. Trimming at the junction amounts to 2 bases on V and 0 bases on J, and the germline ends lie 8 bases apart.

Using the deep immunoSEQ assay, TCR CDR3 regions were amplified from genomic DNA by multiplex PCR. Genomic DNA extracted from each cell subset was distributed evenly over all wells of several immunoSEQ 96-well plates, and each plate served as one replicate. For sorted subsets, around 200 ng genomic DNA, equal to about 30,000 T cell genomes, was loaded into each replicate PCR. Purified libraries were quantified with a Qubit 3.0 fluorometer, sized on a Bioanalyzer 2100, and re-quantified with the KAPA Library Quantification kit. Each immunoSEQ 96-well plate was sequenced on its own single-read 150-cycle Illumina NextSeq 550 flow cell. Per the source publication's procedure: Because only junctional sequences without quality scores were contained in the immunoSEQ output, filtering matching that applied to full-length reads could not be performed. Sequences were annotated with PyIR, a Python wrapper for IgBLAST v1.9, using IMGT germline references to assign V/J genes and CDR3. Any read was removed if the V/J assignment was weak (E-value above 1e-6), the CDR3 was missing, or the read contained stop codons, out-of-frame junctions, or ambiguous translated residues. V3J clonotypes were defined by identical inferred V gene, J gene, and CDR3 amino acid sequence. Percentage overlap between repertoires was calculated by dividing the number of shared unique clonotypes by the size of the smaller repertoire. RTK rarefaction, the Chao1 estimator, and Recon v2.1 estimates of unobserved clonotypes were used to assess repertoire richness. Generation probabilities were computed with OLGA for all TCRbeta clonotypes obtained by the gDNA method from a few donors. TCRdb obtained this table from immuneACCESS and retained in-frame rearrangements with V and J assigned. These tables miss some clones; where compared with another copy, unresolved V genes account for less than half of the shortfall, and the remainder is unexplained. V and J calls and clone size are given by that table; D and trimming were obtained from the DNA. The sample table records 1,500,000 or so clones; around 97% of these occur just once. The top ten clones comprise about 1.2% of the sample.

With regard to this clone: Its antigen is still unknown. Base quality data are lacking; no much larger clone is found one base away. In the same sample, other DNA sequences code for this CDR3.

The clonotype was recovered from a man aged 25-45 years in good health. Sequencing was performed on naive CD4+ T cells sorted from blood. Reading the label with the study, this specimen's cell subset or site is: CD45RA+ positively selected. The rearranged segments are TRBV28 and TRBJ2-1; TRBD2 is a possible D gene, resting on 6 matching bases. Here is the DNA: TGTGCCAGCAGTTTAGCGGGGAGCTCCTACAATGAGCAGTTCTTC. The encoded protein is CASSLAGSSYNEQFF.